The sample holds a few counts of the clone carrying this TCR beta chain. The target antigen is unknown. Distinct nucleotide sequences in the sample also encode this CDR3. This record belongs to a study of cytomegalovirus exposure and HLA in healthy donors. Overall study context: Earlier work reported 117 million unique TCR beta sequences from about 190 million T cells. The Caucasian-associated ancestry cluster contained 81% of the roughly 400 genotyped donors.

Study observations and caveats: The productive fraction for most TCR beta V segments was about 87% or about 30% in an earlier analysis.

PCR was performed using 60 Vbeta and 13 Jbeta primers. TCRdb's copy holds only in-frame clones and misses some; the assay was immunoSEQ multiplex PCR. The data show about 100,000 clones, with around 74% seen just once and approximately 6.4% held by the top ten. This CDR3 contains 17 residues. Unmatched junction bases numbered 15, after V lost 1 base and J lost 7 bases. Germline V CDR1 and CDR2: SGHTA, FQGTGA. Sequencing input: PBMCs. The receptor's source is a man aged 35 to 55 in good health and CMV-seropositive. V and J are TRBV7-3 and TRBJ1-1, with 7 bases matching TRBD1. In DNA, the CDR3 is TGTGCCAGCAGCTTAAGACGGACCCCCCTCGGGGACAGTGAAGCTTTCTTT. Its protein is CASSLRRTPLGDSEAFF.